These 11 T cell receptor beta chains originate from one sample sequenced in a study of blood T cell repertoires in COVID-19. Repertoires were generated with immunoSEQ multiplex PCR, while TCRdb's copy carries only in-frame clones and drops some. The data contain about 110,000 clones, over 65% of them singletons. Specimen: peripheral blood. The receptor source for this set is a woman at least 80 years old with acute or convalescent COVID-19.

This clone was seen at least ten times. The chain has TRBV10-3 and TRBJ2-1, with a possible D match to TRBD2 (5 bases). CDR1 ENHRY and CDR2 SYGVKD come from the germline V gene. Trimming cost V 8 bases and J 0 bases, with 14 bases left between them. The CDR3 runs to 15 residues. The CDR3 DNA is TGTGCCATCTCTGGTAGCGAACTCTCCTACAATGAGCAGTTCTTC. Its translation is CAISGSELSYNEQFF.

The sample holds a few counts of this clone. This sequence joins TRBV18 and TRBJ2-3; tentatively, D is TRBD2 (5 bases). Trimming shortened V by 0 bases and J by 6 bases, and 7 bases separated the two germline ends. Germline V gives CDR1 KGHSH, CDR2 LQKENI. The CDR3 totals 13 residues. Here the CDR3 DNA reads TGTGCCAGCTCACCACCGGGAGCGGATACGCAGTATTTT. It is translated as CASSPPGADTQYF.

This clone was seen a single time. The sample contains more than one DNA sequence encoding this CDR3. V is TRBV5-1 and J is TRBJ1-1; 7 nucleotides line up with TRBD1. The CDR3 loop spans 14 amino acids. The ends lost 2 bases at V and 1 base at J; junction bases unmatched: 2. Per germline, CDR1 SGHRS and CDR2 YFSETQ. The CDR3 protein is CASSLGTANTEAFF. The CDR3 nucleotides are TGCGCCAGCAGCTTAGGGACAGCGAACACTGAAGCTTTCTTT. Based on the CDR3 plus reference TRBV5-1 and TRBJ1-1, the full variable domain is KAGVTQTPRYLIKTRGQQVTLSCSPISGHRSVSWYQQTPGQGLQFLFEYFSETQRNKGNFPGRFSGRQFSNSRSEMNVSTLELGDSALYLCASSLGTANTEAFFGQGTRLTVV.

The DNA of the CDR3 is TGTGCCAGCAGATCCTACTACGAGCAGTACTTC. It encodes CASRSYYEQYF. V gene TRBV28 combines with J gene TRBJ2-7; D uncertain. Trimming cost V 6 bases and J 3 bases, with 6 bases left between them. There are 11 residues in the CDR3. The V gene's germline CDR1 is MDHEN and CDR2 SYDVKM.

This chain connects TRBV5-1 to TRBJ2-1; 15 bases are shared with TRBD2. V shed 4 bases and J 5 bases; nucleotides not matched to a gene: 4. The CDR3 covers 16 residues. The V gene's germline CDR1 is SGHRS and CDR2 YFSETQ. The CDR3 here is CASSAGTSGRNNEQFF. DNA for the CDR3: TGCGCCAGCAGCGCGGGGACTAGCGGGAGGAACAATGAGCAGTTCTTC. Variable domain in full (rest from reference TRBV5-1 and TRBJ2-1): KAGVTQTPRYLIKTRGQQVTLSCSPISGHRSVSWYQQTPGQGLQFLFEYFSETQRNKGNFPGRFSGRQFSNSRSEMNVSTLELGDSALYLCASSAGTSGRNNEQFFGPGTRLTVL.

The J gene is TRBJ2-7, the V gene TRBV19; TRBD2 is a possible D gene (6 bases). CDR3 length: 13 residues. Deletions cut 1 base from V and 6 bases from J, with 10 bases between. In germline, CDR1 is LNHDA, CDR2 SQIVND (reference sequence). CDR3 in amino acids: CASSIVPGGEQYF. The CDR3 region has the DNA TGTGCCAGTAGTATAGTTCCCGGGGGCGAGCAGTACTTC. The entire variable domain, with the rest obtained from reference TRBV19 and TRBJ2-7, is as follows: DGGITQSPKYLFRKEGQNVTLSCEQNLNHDAMYWYRQDPGQGLRLIYYSQIVNDFQKGDIAEGYSVSREKKESFPLTVTSAQKNPTAFYLCASSIVPGGEQYFGPGTRLTVT.

The V call is TRBV10-2, the J call TRBJ2-7; tentative D call: TRBD2 (6 bases). This CDR3 has 15 amino acids. Germline V gene data show CDR1 as WSHSY and CDR2 as SAAADI. V shed 4 bases and J shed 0 bases, with 13 bases lying between them. This CDR3 is CASSGTGRGSYEQYF. The DNA for the CDR3 is TGCGCCAGCAGTGGTACGGGGCGGGGCTCCTACGAGCAGTACTTC.

The chain combines TRBV4-1 with TRBJ1-1, with TRBD1 as a possible D gene (6 bases). Per the germline V gene, CDR1 is MGHRA and CDR2 is YSYEKL. The V end lost 5 bases, the J end lost 11 bases, and 36 bases lay between the germline ends. CDR3 length equals 19 residues. CDR3: CASSYASGGRDITTRGAFF. CDR3 sequence (DNA): TGCGCCAGCAGCTACGCATCGGGTGGCAGGGACATAACGACAAGAGGGGCTTTCTTT.

The V and J genes are TRBV6-6 and TRBJ1-4; TRBD1 matches at 8 bases. This CDR3 has 12 residues. The trim removed 6 bases at V and 10 bases at J, leaving 4 bases unmatched. Germline CDR1 MNHNY, CDR2 SVGAGI (reference sequence). Written as DNA, the CDR3 is TGTGCCAGCAGACACACAGGGGGAAAACTGTTTTTT. Protein sequence: CASRHTGGKLFF.

The V call is TRBV28, the J call TRBJ2-3; D perhaps matches TRBD2 (5 bases). Germline lookup yields CDR1 MDHEN and CDR2 SYDVKM. This CDR3 region has 15 residues. Trimming left V 4 bases short and J 1 base short, with 12 bases between. CDR3 DNA sequence: TGTGCCAGCAGTTCTGAGGGTGTCGGCACAGATACGCAGTATTTT. Translation: CASSSEGVGTDTQYF.

The chain links TRBV6-6 to TRBJ1-2; 8 bases match TRBD1. Germline CDR1 reads MNHNY; CDR2 reads SVGAGI (reference sequence). Trimming cost V 6 bases and J 3 bases; bases outside gene matches: 9. This CDR3 has 15 residues. The CDR3 sequence: CASSGQGNSDYGYTF. The CDR3 DNA follows: TGTGCCAGCAGCGGACAGGGAAACTCGGACTATGGCTACACCTTC.